This is a list of T cell receptor beta chains from one sample in a study of T cells in Graves' hyperthyroidism and ophthalmopathy. TCRdb used MiXCR to reprocess the multiplex PCR reads, holding one entry per CDR3 protein. The sample lists approximately 560,000 distinct CDR3 sequences, around a sixth occurring once. Sequences were obtained from blood. Receptors originate from a woman aged 25 to 45 with Graves' hyperthyroidism. Each CDR3 is given with its conserved first and last residue. Fields, in order: D gene, clone size, J gene, V gene, CDR3 DNA, CDR3 protein. D genes are given only for firm matches. The size field is filled for only some rows; it gives once, few, many or a size class.

>.|many|TRBJ1-1|TRBV15
TGTGCCACCAGCAGAGATGGGGCAGGGCGAACTGAAGCTTTCTTT
CATSRDGAGRTEAFF
>.|.|TRBJ2-1|TRBV10-3
TGTGCCATCAGTGAGACTCCCGGCCCCTCCTACAATGAGCAGTTCTTC
CAISETPGPSYNEQFF
>.|.|TRBJ2-1|TRBV4-1
TGCGCCAGCAGCCAAGTTGCAGCTACCAATTACAATGAGCAGTTCTTC
CASSQVAATNYNEQFF
>.|many|TRBJ1-1|TRBV28
TGTGCCAGCAGTTCCCCCCGGGCCATGAACACTGAAGCTTTCTTT
CASSSPRAMNTEAFF
>TRBD1|many|TRBJ2-7|TRBV28
TGTGCCAGCACCCCGAGCCTCGGGACAGACTCCTACGAGCAGTACTTC
CASTPSLGTDSYEQYF
>.|many|TRBJ1-2|TRBV20-1
TGCAGTGCTAGAATTGCCCTTTTTGGCTACACCTTC
CSARIALFGYTF
>TRBD2|few|TRBJ2-3|TRBV5-1
TGCGCCAGCAGCTTGTTACTAGCGGGGCAAGATACGCAGTATTTT
CASSLLLAGQDTQYF
>.|.|TRBJ2-1|TRBV6-1
TGTGCCAGCCGGAGGGGGCCCAATCACGAGCAGTTCTTC
CASRRGPNHEQFF
>.|few|TRBJ1-4|TRBV6-1
TGTGCCAGCAGTGAAGGTTCGGCTGGGTTTGGAGAAAAACTGTTTTTT
CASSEGSAGFGEKLFF
>TRBD2|.|TRBJ2-5|TRBV20-1
TGCAGTGTCGCCGGGACTAGCGGGGTTGGGACCCAGTACTTC
CSVAGTSGVGTQYF
>TRBD1|many|TRBJ2-7|TRBV9
TGTGCCAGCAGCGTAGATGGGACAGGGTATTACGAGCAGTACTTC
CASSVDGTGYYEQYF
>.|few|TRBJ2-7|TRBV20-1
TGCAGTGCTAGGATTGACGAGCTCCCCTACGAGCAGTACTTC
CSARIDELPYEQYF
>.|.|TRBJ2-5|TRBV24-1
TGTGCCACCAGTGATCCGGATGGGACGCTGGAGACCCAGTACTTC
CATSDPDGTLETQYF
>TRBD2|.|TRBJ2-3|TRBV24-1
TGTGCCACCAGTGATTCCGGGACTAGTCCAGATACGCAGTATTTT
CATSDSGTSPDTQYF
>.|.|TRBJ2-1|TRBV2
TGTGCCAGCACCCAGGACAGTTTGGTGACTAATGAGCAGTTCTTC
CASTQDSLVTNEQFF
>TRBD1|many|TRBJ2-1|TRBV6-1
TGTGCCAGCAGTAGGGGACAGGGGAGCTCCTACAATGAGCAGTTCTTC
CASSRGQGSSYNEQFF
>.|many|TRBJ2-7|TRBV20-1
TGCAGTGCTATCGACGGGCCCTACGAGCAGTACTTC
CSAIDGPYEQYF
>.|.|TRBJ1-2|TRBV28
TGTGCCAGCAGTTCTCTGGGGAGGAGTTTGGTACTTAACTATGGCTACACCTTC
CASSSLGRSLVLNYGYTF
>.|many|TRBJ2-1|TRBV6-2/TRBV6-3
TGTGCCAGCAGTTACGCGGGCAGCTACAATGAGCAGTTCTTC
CASSYAGSYNEQFF
>.|.|TRBJ1-2|TRBV28
TGTGCCAGCAGTTTAATAGGGGACAACTATGGCTACACCTTC
CASSLIGDNYGYTF
>TRBD2|many|TRBJ2-1|TRBV7-9
TGTGCCAGCAGCCAATCGACTAGCGGCTCCTACAATGAGCAGTTCTTC
CASSQSTSGSYNEQFF
>TRBD2|few|TRBJ2-3|TRBV7-9
TGTGCCAGCACCGCGACTAGCGGGAGTACAGATACGCAGTATTTT
CASTATSGSTDTQYF
>TRBD2|many|TRBJ2-7|TRBV3-1
TGTGCCAGCAGCGCCCCTAGCGGGCTCAACTACGAGCAGTACTTC
CASSAPSGLNYEQYF
>.|few|TRBJ1-1|TRBV4-1
TGCGCCAACAGCCAACCCTGGCGGGGCACTGAAGCTTTCTTT
CANSQPWRGTEAFF
>.|few|TRBJ1-4|TRBV20-1
TGCAGTGCTAGAGTCAGGGCCTCAAATGAAAAACTGTTTTTT
CSARVRASNEKLFF
>.|.|TRBJ1-5|TRBV30
TGTGCCTGGAGTAAAGGGCACCATAGCAATCAGCCCCAGCATTTT
CAWSKGHHSNQPQHF
>.|.|TRBJ2-3|TRBV4-2
TGTGCCAGCAGCCAACTGGGGAACACAGATACGCAGTATTTT
CASSQLGNTDTQYF
>.|many|TRBJ2-1|TRBV11-2
TGTGCCAGCAGTTCGGACCCCAGCGGTGAGCAGTTCTTC
CASSSDPSGEQFF
>TRBD1|many|TRBJ2-1|TRBV28
TGTGCCAGCAGTTTAGAGACAGGGTTGTACAATGAGCAGTTCTTC
CASSLETGLYNEQFF
>.|many|TRBJ2-2|TRBV28
TGTGCCAGCAGTACGACCTCATACGGGGAGCTGTTTTTT
CASSTTSYGELFF
>.|.|TRBJ1-6|TRBV6-1
TGTGCCAGCAGTGGAGACGGTAGTTCACCCCTCCACTTT
CASSGDGSSPLHF
>TRBD2|few|TRBJ2-3|TRBV5-1
TGCGCCAGCAGCCCAGTCCCGGGACTAGCGGGAGTAGATACGCAGTATTTT
CASSPVPGLAGVDTQYF
>.|many|TRBJ2-7|TRBV11-2
TGTGCCAGCAGCTCGGCGACAGGGGAGGGTTACGAGCAGTACTTC
CASSSATGEGYEQYF
>.|few|TRBJ2-3|TRBV10-1
TGCGCCAGCGCACTACAAATCGGAGATACGCAGTATTTT
CASALQIGDTQYF
>.|.|TRBJ2-4|TRBV3-1
TGTGCCAGCACAGGGCCCTTAGCCAAAAACATTCAGTACTTC
CASTGPLAKNIQYF
>TRBD2|many|TRBJ2-1|TRBV11-3
TGTGCCAGCAGCCTCGGACTAGCGGGACTGCAGTTCTTC
CASSLGLAGLQFF
>TRBD2|.|TRBJ2-3|TRBV28
TGTGCCAGCAGTTCGCCCCAACTAGCGGGAGGGAAGGATACGCAGTATTTT
CASSSPQLAGGKDTQYF
>TRBD1|few|TRBJ1-5|TRBV3-1
TGTGCCAGCAGCCAAACAGGGGGTGTTAGCAATCAGCCCCAGCATTTT
CASSQTGGVSNQPQHF
>.|many|TRBJ2-1|TRBV7-3
TGTGCCAGCAGCTTAAGTCAGAGCTCCTACAATGAGCAGTTCTTC
CASSLSQSSYNEQFF
>TRBD1|.|TRBJ2-1|TRBV7-9
TGTGCCAGCAGGTCAGGGACAGGGGTCTTGGAGCAGTTCTTC
CASRSGTGVLEQFF
>TRBD2|.|TRBJ2-3|TRBV4-3
TGCGCCAGCAGCCAAGGGGTGGATTTGCGGGAGATGAGCACAGATACGCAGTATTTT
CASSQGVDLREMSTDTQYF
>.|few|TRBJ2-7|TRBV5-6
TGTGCCAGCAGCGCAGGCGGCGAGCAGTACTTC
CASSAGGEQYF
>.|many|TRBJ2-3|TRBV6-2/TRBV6-3
TGTGCCAGCAGTTACCGGCGAGATACGCAGTATTTT
CASSYRRDTQYF
>TRBD2|few|TRBJ2-3|TRBV5-1
TGCGCCAGCAGCCTCCTGACTAGCGGGATGGGTACAGATACGCAGTATTTT
CASSLLTSGMGTDTQYF
>.|.|TRBJ2-5|TRBV4-1
TGCGCCAGCAGCCTTTTAGCGGACCGAGGGGGAGAGACCCAGTACTTC
CASSLLADRGGETQYF
>.|many|TRBJ2-7|TRBV18
TGTGCCAGCTCACCTGACAGTTCCTACGAGCAGTACTTC
CASSPDSSYEQYF
>TRBD1|many|TRBJ2-2|TRBV2
TGTGCCAGCAGGGACAGGGAGTCAGGGGAGCTGTTTTTT
CASRDRESGELFF